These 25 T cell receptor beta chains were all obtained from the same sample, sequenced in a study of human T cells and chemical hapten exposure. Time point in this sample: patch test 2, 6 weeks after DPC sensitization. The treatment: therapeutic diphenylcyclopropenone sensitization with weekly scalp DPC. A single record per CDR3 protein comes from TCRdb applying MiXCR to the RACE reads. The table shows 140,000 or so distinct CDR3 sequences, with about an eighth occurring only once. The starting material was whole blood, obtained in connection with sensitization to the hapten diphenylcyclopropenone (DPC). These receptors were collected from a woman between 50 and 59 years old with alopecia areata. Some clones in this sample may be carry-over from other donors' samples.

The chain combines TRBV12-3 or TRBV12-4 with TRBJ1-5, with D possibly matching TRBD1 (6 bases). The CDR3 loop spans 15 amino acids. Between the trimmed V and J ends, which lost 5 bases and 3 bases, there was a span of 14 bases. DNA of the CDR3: TGTGCCAGCAGTGTCGACCACAGGGACAATCAGCCCCAGCATTTT. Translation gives CASSVDHRDNQPQHF.

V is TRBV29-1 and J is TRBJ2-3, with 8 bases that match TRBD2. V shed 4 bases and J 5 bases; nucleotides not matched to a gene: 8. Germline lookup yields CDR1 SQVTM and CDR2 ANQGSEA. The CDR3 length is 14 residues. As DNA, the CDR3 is TGCAGCGTTGCGGTAGCGGGATTGGGAGATACGCAGTATTTT. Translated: CSVAVAGLGDTQYF.

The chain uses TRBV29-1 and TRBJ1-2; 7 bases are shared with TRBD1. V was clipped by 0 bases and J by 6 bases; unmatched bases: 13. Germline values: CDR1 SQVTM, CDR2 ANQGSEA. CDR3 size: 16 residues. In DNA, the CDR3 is TGCAGCGTTGAAGATCATGGAACAGGGGCGGTGAATGGCTACACCTTC. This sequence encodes CSVEDHGTGAVNGYTF.

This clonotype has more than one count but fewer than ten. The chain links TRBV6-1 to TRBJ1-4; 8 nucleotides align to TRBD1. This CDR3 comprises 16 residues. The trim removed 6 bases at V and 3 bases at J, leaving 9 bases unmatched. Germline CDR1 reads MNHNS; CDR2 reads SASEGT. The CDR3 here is CASSISQGAANEKLFF. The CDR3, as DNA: TGTGCCAGCAGCATTTCCCAGGGGGCCGCTAATGAAAAACTGTTTTTT.

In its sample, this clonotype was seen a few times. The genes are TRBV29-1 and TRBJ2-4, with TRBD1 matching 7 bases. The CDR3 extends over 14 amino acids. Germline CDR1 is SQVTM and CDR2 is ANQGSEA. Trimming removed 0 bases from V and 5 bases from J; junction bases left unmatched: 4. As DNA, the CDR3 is TGCAGCGTTGAAGATCCGAGGGGGCAAAACATTCAGTACTTC. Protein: CSVEDPRGQNIQYF.

The CDR3 DNA reads as TGCAGCGTCCTGACAGCGGGCAGGGGAAACACCATATATTTT. It specifies CSVLTAGRGNTIYF. This sequence joins TRBV29-1 and TRBJ1-3, with D perhaps TRBD1 (5 bases). The germline V and J ends were trimmed by 6 bases and 4 bases, with 16 bases remaining between them. The CDR3 totals 14 residues. CDR1 is SQVTM, CDR2 ANQGSEA, per germline.

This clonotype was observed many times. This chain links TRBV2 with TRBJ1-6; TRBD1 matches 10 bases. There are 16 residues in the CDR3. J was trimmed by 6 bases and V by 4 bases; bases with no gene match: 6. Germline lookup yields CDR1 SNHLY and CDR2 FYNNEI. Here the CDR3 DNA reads TGTGCCAGCAGTGCGCGACAGGGGGCGCTTAATTCACCCCTCCACTTT. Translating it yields CASSARQGALNSPLHF.

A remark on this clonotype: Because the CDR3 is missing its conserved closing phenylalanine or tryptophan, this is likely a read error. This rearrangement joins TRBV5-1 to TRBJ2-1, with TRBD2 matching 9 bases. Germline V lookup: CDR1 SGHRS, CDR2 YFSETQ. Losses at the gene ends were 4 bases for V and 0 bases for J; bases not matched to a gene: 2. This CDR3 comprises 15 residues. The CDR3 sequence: CASSRLADSYNEQFI. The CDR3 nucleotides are TGCGCCAGCAGCCGACTAGCGGACTCCTACAATGAGCAGTTCATC.

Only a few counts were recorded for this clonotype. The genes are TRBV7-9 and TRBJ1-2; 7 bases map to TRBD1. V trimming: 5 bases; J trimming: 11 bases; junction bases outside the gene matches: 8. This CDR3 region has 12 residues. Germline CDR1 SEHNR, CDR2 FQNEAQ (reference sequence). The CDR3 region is CASSLGQSGYTF. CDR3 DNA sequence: TGTGCCAGCAGCCTGGGACAGAGTGGGTACACCTTC. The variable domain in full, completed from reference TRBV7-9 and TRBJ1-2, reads DTGVSQNPRHKITKRGQNVTFRCDPISEHNRLYWYRQTLGQGPEFLTYFQNEAQLEKSRLLSDRFSAERPKGSFSTLEIQRTEQGDSAMYLCASSLGQSGYTFGSGTRLTVV.

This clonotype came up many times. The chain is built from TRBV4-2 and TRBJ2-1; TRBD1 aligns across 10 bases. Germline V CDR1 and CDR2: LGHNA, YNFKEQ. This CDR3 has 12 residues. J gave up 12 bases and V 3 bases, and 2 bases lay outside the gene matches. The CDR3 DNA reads TGTGCCAGCAGCCAGGGGGACAGGGGGCAGTTCTTC. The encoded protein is CASSQGDRGQFF.

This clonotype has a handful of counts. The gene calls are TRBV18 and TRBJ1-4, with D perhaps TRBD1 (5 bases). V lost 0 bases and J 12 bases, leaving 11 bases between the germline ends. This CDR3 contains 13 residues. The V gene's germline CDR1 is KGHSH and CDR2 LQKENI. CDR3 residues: CASSPPMVQELFF. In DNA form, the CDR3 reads TGTGCCAGCTCACCACCGATGGTACAGGAACTGTTTTTT.

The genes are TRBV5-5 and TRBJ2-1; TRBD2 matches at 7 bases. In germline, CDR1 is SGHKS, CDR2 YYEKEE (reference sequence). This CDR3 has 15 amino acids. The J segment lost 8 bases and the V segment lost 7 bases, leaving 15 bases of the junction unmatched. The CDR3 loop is CASGYRGGPTDEQFF. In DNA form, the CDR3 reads TGTGCCAGCGGCTACCGGGGAGGGCCGACTGATGAGCAGTTCTTC.

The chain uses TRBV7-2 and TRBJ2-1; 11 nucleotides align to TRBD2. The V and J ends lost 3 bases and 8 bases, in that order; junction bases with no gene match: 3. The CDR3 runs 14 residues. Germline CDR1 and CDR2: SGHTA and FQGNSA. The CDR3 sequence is CASSLTSGIYEQFF. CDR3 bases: TGTGCCAGCAGCTTGACTAGCGGGATCTATGAGCAGTTCTTC.

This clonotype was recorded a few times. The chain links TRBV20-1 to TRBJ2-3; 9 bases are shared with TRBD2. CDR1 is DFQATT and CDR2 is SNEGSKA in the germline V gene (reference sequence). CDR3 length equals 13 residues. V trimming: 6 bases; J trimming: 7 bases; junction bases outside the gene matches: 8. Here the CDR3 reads CSAPLAGTNTQYF. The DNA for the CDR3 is TGCAGTGCCCCCCTAGCGGGAACGAATACGCAGTATTTT.

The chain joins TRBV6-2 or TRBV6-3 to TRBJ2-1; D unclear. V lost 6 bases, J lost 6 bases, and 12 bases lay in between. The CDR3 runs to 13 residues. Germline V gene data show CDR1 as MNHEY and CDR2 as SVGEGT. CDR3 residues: CASSRGWTNEQFF. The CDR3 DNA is TGTGCCAGCAGCCGAGGATGGACCAATGAGCAGTTCTTC.

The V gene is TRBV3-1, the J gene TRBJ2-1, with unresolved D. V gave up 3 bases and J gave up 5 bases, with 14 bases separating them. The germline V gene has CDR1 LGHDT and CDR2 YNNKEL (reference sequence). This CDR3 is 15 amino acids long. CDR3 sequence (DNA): TGTGCCAGCAGCCAGGAGATGCTGCCCAACAATGAGCAGTTCTTC. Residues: CASSQEMLPNNEQFF.

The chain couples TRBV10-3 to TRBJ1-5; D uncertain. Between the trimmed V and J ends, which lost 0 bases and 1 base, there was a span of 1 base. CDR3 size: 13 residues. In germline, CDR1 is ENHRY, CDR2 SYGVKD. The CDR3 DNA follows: TGTGCCATCAGTGAGTCGAGCAATCAGCCCCAGCATTTT. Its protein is CAISESSNQPQHF.

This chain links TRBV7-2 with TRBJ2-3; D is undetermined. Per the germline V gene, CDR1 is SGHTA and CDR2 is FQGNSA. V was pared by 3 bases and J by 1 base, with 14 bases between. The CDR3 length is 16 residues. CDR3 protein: CASSFGSIARTDTQYF. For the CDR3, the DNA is TGTGCCAGCAGCTTTGGATCTATCGCCCGCACAGATACGCAGTATTTT.

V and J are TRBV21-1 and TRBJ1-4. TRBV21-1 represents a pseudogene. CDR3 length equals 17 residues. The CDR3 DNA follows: TGTGCCAGCAGCCCGAAGGGTTCGAGGGCAACTAATGAAAAACTGTTTTTT. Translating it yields CASSPKGSRATNEKLFF.

The CDR3: CASSQTPRGGNGYTF. CDR3 DNA sequence: TGTGCCAGCAGCCAAACCCCACGTGGGGGCAATGGCTACACCTTC. The chain links TRBV3-1 to TRBJ1-2, with TRBD1 as a possible D gene (6 bases). CDR1 and CDR2 (germline): LGHDT, YNNKEL (reference sequence). The CDR3 is 15 amino acids. Trimming cost V 2 bases and J 6 bases, with 16 bases left between them.

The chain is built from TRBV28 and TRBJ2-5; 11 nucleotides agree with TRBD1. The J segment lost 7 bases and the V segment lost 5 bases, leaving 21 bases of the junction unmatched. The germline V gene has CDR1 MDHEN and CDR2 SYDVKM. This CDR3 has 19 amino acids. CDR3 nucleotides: TGTGCCAGCAGTCCCGCCGGGACAGGGGGACGCGGGTCTCGGGGGACCCAGTACTTC. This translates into CASSPAGTGGRGSRGTQYF.

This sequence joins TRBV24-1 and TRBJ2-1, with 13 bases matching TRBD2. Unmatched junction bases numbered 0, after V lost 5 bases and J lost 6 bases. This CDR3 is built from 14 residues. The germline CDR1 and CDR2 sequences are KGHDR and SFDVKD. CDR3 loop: CATSGTSGSNEQFF. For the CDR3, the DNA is TGTGCCACCAGTGGGACTAGCGGGAGCAATGAGCAGTTCTTC.

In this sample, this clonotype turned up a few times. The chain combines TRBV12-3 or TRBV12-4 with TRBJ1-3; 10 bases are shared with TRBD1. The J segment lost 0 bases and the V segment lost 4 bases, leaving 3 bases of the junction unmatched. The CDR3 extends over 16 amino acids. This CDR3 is CASSSGTGASGNTIYF. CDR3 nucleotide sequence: TGTGCCAGCAGTTCCGGGACAGGGGCCTCTGGAAACACCATATATTTT.

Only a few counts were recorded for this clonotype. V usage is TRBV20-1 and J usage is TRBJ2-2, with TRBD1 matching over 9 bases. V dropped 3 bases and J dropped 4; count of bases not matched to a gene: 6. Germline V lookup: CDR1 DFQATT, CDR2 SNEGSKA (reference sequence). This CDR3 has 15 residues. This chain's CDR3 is CSASPQGAATGELFF. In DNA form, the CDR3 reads TGCAGTGCTAGCCCACAGGGGGCGGCCACCGGGGAGCTGTTTTTT.

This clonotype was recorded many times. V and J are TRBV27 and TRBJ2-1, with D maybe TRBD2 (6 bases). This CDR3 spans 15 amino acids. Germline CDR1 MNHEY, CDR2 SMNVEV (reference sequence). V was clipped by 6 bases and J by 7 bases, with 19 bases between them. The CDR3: CASRNRGTPSNEQFF. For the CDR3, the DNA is TGTGCCAGCAGGAACCGCGGGACCCCTTCGAATGAGCAGTTCTTC.